The clone carrying this T cell receptor (beta chain) was recorded at least ten times. The antigen is undetermined. With 6 bases removed from V and 0 bases from J, the gap between germline ends came to 15 bases. The CDR3 spans 15 residues. The data were obtained in a study of T cells in Graves' hyperthyroidism and ophthalmopathy. Overall study: Peripheral blood collection took place at initial diagnosis, before any treatment.

RNA transcripts served as the template for amplifying TCR beta CDR3 regions. The HTBI primer set drove a first-round RT-PCR of the TCR CDR3. MiXCR was run by TCRdb on the multiplex PCR reads, yielding one entry per CDR3 protein. The sample consists of over 700,000 distinct CDR3 sequences, around 20% of them appearing once. Findings and caveats of the study: The blood repertoire included most of the expanded thyroid clonotypes above 0.001.

Patients aged 18 to 65 with hyperthyroidism were newly diagnosed, with duration under 2 months. The clonotype comes from a woman aged 45-65 years with Graves' hyperthyroidism that later progressed to Graves' ophthalmopathy. The chain uses TRBV12-3 or TRBV12-4 and TRBJ2-7, with D possibly TRBD1 on 6 matching bases. The sequenced sample was blood. The CDR3 reads CASRLGVDSSYEQYF. CDR3 sequence (DNA): TGTGCCAGCAGGCTAGGGGTGGACAGCTCCTACGAGCAGTACTTC.